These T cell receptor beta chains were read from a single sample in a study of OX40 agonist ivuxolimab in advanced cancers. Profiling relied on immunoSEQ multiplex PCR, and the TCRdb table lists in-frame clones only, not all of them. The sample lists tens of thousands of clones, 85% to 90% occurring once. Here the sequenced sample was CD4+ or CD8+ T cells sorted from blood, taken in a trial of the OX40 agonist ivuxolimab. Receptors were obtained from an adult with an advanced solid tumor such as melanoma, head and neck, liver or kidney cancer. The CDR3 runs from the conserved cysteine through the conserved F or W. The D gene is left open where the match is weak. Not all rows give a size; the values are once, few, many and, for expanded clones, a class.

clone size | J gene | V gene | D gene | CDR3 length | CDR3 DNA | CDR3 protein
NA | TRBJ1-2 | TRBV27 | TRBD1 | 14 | TGTGCCAGCAGTACGGACAGGGAACCCTATGGCTACACCTTC | CASSTDREPYGYTF
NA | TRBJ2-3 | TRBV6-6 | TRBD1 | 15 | TGTGCCAGCAGTTACGAGGGGGCAGGGACAGATACGCAGTATTTT | CASSYEGAGTDTQYF
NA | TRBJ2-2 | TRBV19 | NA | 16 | TGTGCCAGTAGTATCAGGAGGGCGTTTGAAACCGGGGAGCTGTTTTTT | CASSIRRAFETGELFF
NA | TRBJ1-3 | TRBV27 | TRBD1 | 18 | TGTGCCAGCAGTTCCCGCGGGACAGGGGGTCCCTCTGGAAACACCATATATTTT | CASSSRGTGGPSGNTIYF
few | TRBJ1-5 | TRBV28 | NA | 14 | TGTGCCAGCACCAGAGTGAGTAGCAATCAGCCCCAGCATTTT | CASTRVSSNQPQHF
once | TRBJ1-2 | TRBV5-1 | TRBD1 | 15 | TGCGCCAGCAGCTTGCCGACAGGGGGCGGCGATGGCTACACCTTC | CASSLPTGGGDGYTF
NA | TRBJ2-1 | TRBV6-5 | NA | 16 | TGTGCCAGCAGTTACGTCGGAGCAGGGGCCTACAATGAGCAGTTCTTC | CASSYVGAGAYNEQFF
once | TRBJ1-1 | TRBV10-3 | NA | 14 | TGTGCCATCAGTGATTCGGGGCCTGGGACTGAAGCTTTCTTT | CAISDSGPGTEAFF
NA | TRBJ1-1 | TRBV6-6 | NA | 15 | TGTGCCAGCACCAAATCCCCTGAAGGGAGCACTGAAGCTTTCTTT | CASTKSPEGSTEAFF
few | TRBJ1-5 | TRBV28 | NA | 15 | TGTGCCAGCGTGGCCGGTGGCTTAGCAAATCAGCCCCAGCATTTT | CASVAGGLANQPQHF
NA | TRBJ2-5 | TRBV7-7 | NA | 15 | TGTGCTAGCAGCTTCACGTCAGGGGGGGAGGTGACCCAGTACTTC | CASSFTSGGEVTQYF
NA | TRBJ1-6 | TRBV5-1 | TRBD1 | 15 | TGCGCCAGCAGCTCCCCAGGGGGGAATAATTCACCCCTCCACTTT | CASSSPGGNNSPLHF
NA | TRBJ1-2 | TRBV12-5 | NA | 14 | TGTGCTAGTGGTCCCGGGGACGCGGCCTATGGCTACACCTTC | CASGPGDAAYGYTF
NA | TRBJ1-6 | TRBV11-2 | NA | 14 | TGTGCCAGCAGCTTTCAAGGGGTGAGGTCACCCCTCCACTTT | CASSFQGVRSPLHF
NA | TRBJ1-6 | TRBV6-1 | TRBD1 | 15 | TGTGCCAGCAGTGATCCGGGACAGGGTATTTCACCCCTCCACTTT | CASSDPGQGISPLHF
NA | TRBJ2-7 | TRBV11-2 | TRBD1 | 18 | TGTGCCAGCAGCCCTATCCGAAGGGACAGGGGGGTCACCTACGAGCAGTACTTC | CASSPIRRDRGVTYEQYF
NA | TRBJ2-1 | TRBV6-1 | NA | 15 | TGTGCCAGCAGTGAAGCACCTTCCTCCTACAATGAGCAGTTCTTC | CASSEAPSSYNEQFF
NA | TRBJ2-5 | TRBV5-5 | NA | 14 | TGTGCCAGCAGCTTGCTTGCAGGGGGGGAGACCCAGTACTTC | CASSLLAGGETQYF
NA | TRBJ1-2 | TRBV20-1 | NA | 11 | TGCAGTGCTATAAGAGGCTATGGCTACACCTTC | CSAIRGYGYTF
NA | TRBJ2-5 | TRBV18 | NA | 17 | TGTGCCAGCTCAGGGGACCGGGGGCCGGTGAGGCAAGAGACCCAGTACTTC | CASSGDRGPVRQETQYF
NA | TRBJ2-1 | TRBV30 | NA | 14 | TGTGCCTGGAGTCTGGAGGGCGCCAGGCTTGAGCAGTTCTTC | CAWSLEGARLEQFF
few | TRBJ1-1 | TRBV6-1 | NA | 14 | TGTGCCAGCAGTGAAGGGTCCTTGCCATCTGAAGCTTTCTTT | CASSEGSLPSEAFF
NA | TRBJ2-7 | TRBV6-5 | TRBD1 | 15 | TGTGCCAGCAGTTCCGTGGACAGGGGAATTTACGAGCAGTACTTC | CASSSVDRGIYEQYF
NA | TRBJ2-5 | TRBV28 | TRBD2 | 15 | TGTGCCAGCAGTTTATATAGGGCGGGAGGAGAGACCCAGTACTTC | CASSLYRAGGETQYF
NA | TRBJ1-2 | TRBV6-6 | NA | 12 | TGTGCCAGCAGATCCGACAGAGATGGCTACACCTTC | CASRSDRDGYTF
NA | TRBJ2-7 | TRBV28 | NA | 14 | TGTGCCAGCAGTCCCTACAGAGGCGACTACGAGCAGTACTTC | CASSPYRGDYEQYF
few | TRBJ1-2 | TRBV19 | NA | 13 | TGTGCCAGTAAACCAGGGGTGGACTATGGCTACACCTTC | CASKPGVDYGYTF
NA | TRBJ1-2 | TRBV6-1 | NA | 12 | TGTGCCAGCAGCCCAGTCTCAGGTAGCTACACCTTC | CASSPVSGSYTF
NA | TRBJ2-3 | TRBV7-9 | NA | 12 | TGTGCCAGCAGCCCGCTTTCAGATACGCAGTATTTT | CASSPLSDTQYF